These T cell receptor beta chains were read from a single sample in a study of radiotherapy plus CTLA-4 blockade in lung cancer. Produced via immunoSEQ multiplex PCR; TCRdb's table is partial and in-frame only. The sample contains about 51,000 clones, 79% of which appear only once. The sample here was peripheral blood, taken from a patient treated with radiotherapy plus ipilimumab. These receptors originate from a human donor with non-small cell lung cancer who had a complete response to radiotherapy plus ipilimumab. Each CDR3 is given with its conserved first and last residue.

>TRBJ1-4|TRBV11-3|15
CASSPRTGEKEKLFF
>TRBJ2-2|TRBV19|13
CASNDRNTGELFF
>TRBJ2-1|TRBV11-2|17
CASSYSGTSAVYNEQFF
>TRBJ2-1|TRBV7-9|15
CASSLRGGAYNEQFF
>TRBJ2-5|TRBV28|14
CASSPRTGQETQYF
>TRBJ2-1|TRBV12-5|16
CASGARTGSSYNEQFF
>TRBJ1-5|TRBV15|14
CATSRGLSNQPQHF
>TRBJ2-7|TRBV10-3|15
CAISASSPGSYEQYF
>TRBJ2-5|TRBV27|16
CASSSLLRDRGKTQYF
>TRBJ1-1|TRBV30|13
CAWRSNRYTEAFF
>TRBJ2-1|TRBV7-2|15
CASSFYGLAADEQFF
>TRBJ2-3|TRBV27|13
CASSLLALGTQYF
>TRBJ2-2|TRBV7-9|12
CASSFYPGELFF
>TRBJ1-5|TRBV12-5|15
CASGFPGMSNQPQHF
>TRBJ1-2|TRBV18|16
CASSPASGGAGYGYTF
>TRBJ2-1|TRBV5-6|17
CASSKGTAPSSYNEQFF
>TRBJ1-3|TRBV15|16
CATSRDPDIRGNTIYF
>TRBJ1-5|TRBV6-1|16
CASSERSPYSNQPQHF
>TRBJ2-7|TRBV5-6|16
CASSSETGVSFYEQYF
>TRBJ2-5|TRBV5-1|15
CASSVGTSGARTQYF
>.|TRBV19|14
CASSSGGGAYEQYF
>TRBJ2-1|TRBV4-3|17
CASSQDPPQGLYNEQFF
>TRBJ2-7|TRBV28|13
CASSPRVSYEQYF
>TRBJ2-1|TRBV7-2|15
CASRRRGLGNNEQFF
>TRBJ2-1|TRBV18|15
CASSPGLVGADEQFF
>TRBJ2-7|TRBV2|14
CASRRTSGPYEQYF
>TRBJ1-1|TRBV28|14
CASISHGGYTEAFF
>TRBJ2-2|TRBV6-6|16
CASSYSRLTNTGELFF
>TRBJ2-5|TRBV6-5|15
CASSSPRSFQETQYF
>TRBJ1-4|TRBV28|14
CASKGRGYNEKLFF
>TRBJ1-2|TRBV5-1|13
CASSSTGDYGYTF
>TRBJ1-1|TRBV13|13
CASSQTDRTEAFF
>TRBJ2-1|TRBV7-6|14
CASSSTPTAHEQFF
>TRBJ2-7|TRBV14|14
CASSPRLAGYEQYF
>TRBJ1-1|TRBV27|16
CASSSLLRQGLGEAFF
>TRBJ2-5|TRBV18|15
CASSRVRQGLETQYF
>TRBJ2-3|TRBV10-1|14
CASSLRGLGDTQYF
>TRBJ1-6|TRBV6-5|14
CASRRQGESSPLHF
>TRBJ2-4|TRBV27|18
CASSPWAGQGATKNIQYF
>TRBJ2-1|TRBV5-6|16
CASSPPGGRTRNEQFF
>TRBJ2-5|TRBV27|16
CASSLLPTAGVETQYF
>TRBJ1-1|TRBV14|14
CASSQENRGTEAFF
>TRBJ2-1|TRBV19|14
CASTPSSLNNEQFF
>TRBJ1-1|TRBV9|13
CASTPGGVTEAFF
>TRBJ1-1|TRBV10-3|14
CAIRRQGFNTEAFF
>TRBJ1-4|TRBV19|11
CASSRQEKLFF
>TRBJ1-2|TRBV4-2|16
CASSHPDGGAKRGYTF
>TRBJ1-5|TRBV5-1|16
CASSLEAGGSGQPQHF
>TRBJ1-2|TRBV5-1|14
CASSWDRDQYGYTF
>TRBJ1-2|TRBV9|15
CASSVGGTGTYGYTF
>TRBJ1-2|TRBV11-2|17
CASSSPGWEKRVYGYTF
>TRBJ2-3|TRBV2|13
CASRKGGGDTQYF
>TRBJ2-5|TRBV4-3|15
CASSLLTGSQETQYF